This passage covers 32 T cell receptor beta chains from one sample sequenced in a study of shared clonotypes between healthy human individuals. Profiled with immunoSEQ multiplex PCR; TCRdb holds only in-frame clones, not every one. This table has around 1.4 million clones, less than 99% appearing once. Sequences were obtained from naive CD4+ T cells sorted from blood. As for subset: CD45RA+ positively selected. The receptor set was obtained from a man younger than 45 in good health.

CDR3 bases: TGTGCCAGCCAGTTACCTGGACAGGGACCGAACTATGGCTACACCTTC. Translated, it gives CASQLPGQGPNYGYTF. This chain uses TRBV6-6 with TRBJ1-2; 8 bases map to TRBD1. V was pared by 8 bases and J by 2 bases, with 13 bases of the junction left unmatched. CDR1 and CDR2 (germline): MNHNY, SVGAGI (reference sequence). This CDR3 contains 16 residues.

CDR3 in DNA: TGTGCCAGCAGCCCTTGGGCAGTTTCTAATGAAAAACTGTTTTTT. Translated, it gives CASSPWAVSNEKLFF. The chain recombines TRBV2 with TRBJ1-4; no definite D call. Germline V gives CDR1 SNHLY, CDR2 FYNNEI. Between the trimmed V and J ends, which lost 6 bases and 3 bases, there was a span of 14 bases. The CDR3 spans 15 residues.

V is TRBV5-8 and J is TRBJ1-5; the D gene is possibly TRBD1 (6 bases). With 4 bases removed from V and 3 bases from J, the gap between germline ends came to 14 bases. This CDR3 has 15 residues. The germline V gene encodes CDR1 SGHTS and CDR2 YDEGEE. CDR3 sequence reads: CASSTGQPPNQPQHF. For the CDR3, the DNA is TGTGCCAGCAGCACCGGACAGCCTCCCAATCAGCCCCAGCATTTT.

V usage is TRBV11-2 and J usage is TRBJ2-5; TRBD2 agrees at 10 bases. The V segment lost 5 bases and the J segment 5 bases; nucleotides outside the gene matches: 8. This CDR3 has 15 residues. Germline values: CDR1 SGHAT, CDR2 FQNNGV. CDR3 DNA: TGTGCCAGCAGCCTAGCGGGGGAGAGGTTGGAGACCCAGTACTTC. Its protein product is CASSLAGERLETQYF. The variable domain in full, with the rest retrieved from reference TRBV11-2 and TRBJ2-5, is EAGVAQSPRYKIIEKRQSVAFWCNPISGHATLYWYQQILGQGPKLLIQFQNNGVVDDSQLPKDRFSAERLKGVDSTLKIQPAKLEDSAVYLCASSLAGERLETQYFGPGTRLLVL.

The chain is built from TRBV4-2 and TRBJ2-7; 10 bases fit TRBD1. CDR3 length equals 17 residues. The germline V gene has CDR1 LGHNA and CDR2 YNFKEQ. With V trimmed by 2 bases and J by 0 bases, 7 bases remained unmatched. The CDR3 sequence: CASSQSLRDRGSYEQYF. The CDR3 DNA sequence: TGTGCCAGCAGCCAATCCCTCCGGGACAGGGGCTCCTACGAGCAGTACTTC.

The V call is TRBV27, the J call TRBJ2-5; D unclear. Trimming cost V 0 bases and J 1 base, with 12 bases left between them. From germline, CDR1 is MNHEY and CDR2 SMNVEV (reference sequence). This CDR3 is 16 amino acids long. Here the CDR3 reads CASSLSTASAQETQYF. In nucleotides, the CDR3 is TGTGCCAGCAGTTTATCCACCGCGTCGGCCCAAGAGACCCAGTACTTC.

The chain is built from TRBV27 and TRBJ2-2; 7 bases agree with TRBD2. This CDR3 comprises 16 residues. The germline V gene encodes CDR1 MNHEY and CDR2 SMNVEV (reference sequence). V lost 4 bases and J lost 4; bases outside the gene matches: 9. The CDR3 sequence is CASSSVGLVFTGELFF. DNA for the CDR3: TGTGCCAGCAGTTCTGTAGGACTAGTTTTCACCGGGGAGCTGTTTTTT.

The J gene is TRBJ2-7, the V gene TRBV27; D perhaps matches TRBD2 (6 bases). The CDR3 covers 14 residues. Per the germline V gene, CDR1 is MNHEY and CDR2 is SMNVEV (reference sequence). Trimming left V 1 base short and J 2 bases short, with 9 bases between. The CDR3: CASSLFPGAYEQYF. The DNA for the CDR3 is TGTGCCAGCAGTTTATTCCCGGGGGCCTACGAGCAGTACTTC.

The V gene is TRBV27, the J gene TRBJ1-1; tentative D call: TRBD1 (5 bases). Germline-derived CDR1 and CDR2 are MNHEY and SMNVEV (reference sequence). Deletions cut 1 base from V and 0 bases from J, with 21 bases between. This CDR3 has 19 residues. Here the CDR3 DNA reads TGTGCCAGCAGTTTATATGGAGCTCGGGGGGGAATATTGAACACTGAAGCTTTCTTT. Its translation is CASSLYGARGGILNTEAFF.

The chain joins TRBV28 to TRBJ1-4, with a possible D match to TRBD1 (5 bases). Trimming took off 3 bases at V and 0 bases at J, with 11 bases between the two ends. Per the germline V gene, CDR1 is MDHEN and CDR2 is SYDVKM. The CDR3 runs 16 residues. The CDR3 DNA is TGTGCCAGCAGTTTCACAGGACACGCAACTAATGAAAAACTGTTTTTT. It translates to CASSFTGHATNEKLFF.

This clone is a singleton in its sample. This rearrangement joins TRBV15 to TRBJ1-1, with D maybe TRBD1 (5 bases). CDR3 length: 16 residues. Trimming removed 0 bases at V and 4 bases at J, with 15 bases between. Looked up from germline, CDR1 is LNHNV and CDR2 is YYDKDF (reference sequence). The CDR3 loop is CATSRDLGGKGTEAFF. CDR3 coding DNA: TGTGCCACCAGCAGAGATCTTGGGGGAAAGGGCACTGAAGCTTTCTTT.

The V and J genes are TRBV11-2 and TRBJ2-3, with TRBD2 matching over 7 bases. CDR3 size: 16 residues. The germline V gene has CDR1 SGHAT and CDR2 FQNNGV. The trim removed 4 bases at V and 2 bases at J, leaving 9 bases unmatched. DNA of the CDR3: TGTGCCAGCAGCTCCCTAAAGGGAGGGCTCACAGATACGCAGTATTTT. Its translation is CASSSLKGGLTDTQYF.

The chain has TRBV5-8 and TRBJ1-2; D is unresolved. Germline CDR1 SGHTS, CDR2 YDEGEE. The CDR3 spans 13 residues. With 0 bases removed from V and 4 bases from J, the gap between germline ends came to 7 bases. In DNA form, the CDR3 reads TGTGCCAGCAGCTTGGACATCCGCTATGGCTACACCTTC. This translates into CASSLDIRYGYTF.

The J gene is TRBJ2-5, the V gene TRBV11-2, with TRBD1 as a possible D gene (5 bases). The germline V and J ends were trimmed by 2 bases and 5 bases, with 18 bases remaining between them. Germline V gene data show CDR1 as SGHAT and CDR2 as FQNNGV. The CDR3 runs to 16 residues. CDR3: CASSLLFVQGEETQYF. The CDR3 nucleotides read TGTGCCAGCAGCTTACTTTTCGTGCAGGGCGAGGAGACCCAGTACTTC.

The rearrangement uses TRBV5-6 and TRBJ1-1, with D maybe TRBD1 (6 bases). V lost 3 bases, J lost 1 base, and 7 bases lay in between. In germline, CDR1 is SGHDT, CDR2 YYEEEE. The CDR3 is 13 amino acids. CDR3 nucleotide sequence: TGTGCCAGCAGCTCACAGGGGAACACTGAAGCTTTCTTT. This encodes CASSSQGNTEAFF.

The chain has TRBV2 and TRBJ2-4; perhaps TRBD1 as D (5 bases). This CDR3 region has 17 residues. V gave up 8 bases and J gave up 0 bases, with 20 bases separating them. The V gene's germline CDR1 is SNHLY and CDR2 FYNNEI. CDR3: CASVNSSGLLAKNIQYF. Here the CDR3 DNA reads TGTGCCAGCGTTAACTCCTCAGGGTTACTAGCCAAAAACATTCAGTACTTC. The full variable domain, rest sourced from reference TRBV2 and TRBJ2-4, is EPEVTQTPSHQVTQMGQEVILRCVPISNHLYFYWYRQILGQKVEFLVSFYNNEISEKSEIFDDQFSVERPDGSNFTLKIRSTKLEDSAMYFCASVNSSGLLAKNIQYFGAGTRLSVL.

This clone is a singleton in its sample. V is TRBV9 and J is TRBJ2-3; 15 positions match TRBD2. J gave up 0 bases and V 2 bases, and 7 bases lay outside the gene matches. Germline V gene sequence: CDR1 SGDLS, CDR2 YYNGEE. The CDR3 runs 19 residues. As DNA, the CDR3 is TGTGCCAGCAGCGTCATCCCGGGACTAGCGGGAGGAAGCACAGATACGCAGTATTTT. Translation gives CASSVIPGLAGGSTDTQYF.

The J gene is TRBJ2-7, the V gene TRBV5-1; 8 positions match TRBD2. V was pared by 3 bases and J by 2 bases, with 13 bases of the junction left unmatched. Germline V lookup: CDR1 SGHRS, CDR2 YFSETQ. The CDR3 covers 17 residues. CDR3 coding DNA: TGCGCCAGCAGCTCGATGGTTATGGGCGGGAGGCCCTACGAGCAGTACTTC. Translating it yields CASSSMVMGGRPYEQYF.

This rearrangement joins TRBV4-1 to TRBJ1-5; TRBD1 might be the D (6 bases). Looked up from germline, CDR1 is MGHRA and CDR2 is YSYEKL. V lost 0 bases and J 5 bases, leaving 14 bases between the germline ends. There are 16 residues in the CDR3. The CDR3 protein is CASSQDGTRGYQPQHF. The CDR3 DNA reads as TGCGCCAGCAGCCAAGACGGGACAAGAGGATATCAGCCCCAGCATTTT.

The chain carries TRBV5-1 and TRBJ2-7; 9 bases are shared with TRBD2. Germline CDR1 SGHRS, CDR2 YFSETQ. The CDR3 extends over 14 amino acids. The V segment lost 2 bases and the J segment 6 bases; nucleotides outside the gene matches: 6. CDR3 sequence: CASSLRFSGSEQYF. In DNA form, the CDR3 reads TGCGCCAGCAGCTTACGATTTAGCGGGAGCGAGCAGTACTTC.

The rearrangement uses TRBV11-1 and TRBJ2-7; no clear D. The CDR3 spans 14 residues. Trimming took 1 base from V and 0 from J, leaving 7 bases between them. Germline CDR1 is SGHAT and CDR2 is FQDESV (reference sequence). The CDR3 is CASSLGPVSYEQYF. The CDR3 DNA is TGTGCCAGCAGCTTAGGACCAGTCTCCTACGAGCAGTACTTC.

With respect to this clone: Other DNA variants within this sample encode the same CDR3. The chain employs TRBV7-8 and TRBJ2-7, with 11 positions matching TRBD1. V lost 3 bases and J lost 4; bases outside the gene matches: 2. The CDR3 loop spans 14 amino acids. Germline assignment: CDR1 SGHVS and CDR2 FQNEAQ. The CDR3 nucleotides are TGTGCCAGCAGCTTGCGGGACAGGGGGTACGAGCAGTACTTC. Its protein product is CASSLRDRGYEQYF.

The chain couples TRBV11-2 to TRBJ2-7; 10 bases are a match to TRBD1. Germline CDR1 SGHAT, CDR2 FQNNGV. This CDR3 has 15 amino acids. Trimming took 5 bases from V and 2 from J; bases not matched to a gene: 6. DNA for the CDR3: TGTGCCAGCAGCCGACAGGGGGCGGGGACCTACGAGCAGTACTTC. Protein product: CASSRQGAGTYEQYF.

In this sample, this clone turned up once. V and J are TRBV10-3 and TRBJ2-1, with TRBD2 matching 11 bases. CDR1 and CDR2 from the germline V gene are ENHRY and SYGVKD. J gave up 5 bases and V 8 bases, and 2 bases lay outside the gene matches. The CDR3 contains 13 residues. CDR3 nucleotides: TGTGCCATCCTAGCGGGAGGCGACAATGAGCAGTTCTTC. Its protein product is CAILAGGDNEQFF.

Here the CDR3 DNA reads TGCGCCAGCAGTGAGTCTCCGGGGGGTAAGGATACGCAGTATTTT. It is translated as CASSESPGGKDTQYF. The chain uses TRBV10-2 and TRBJ2-3; 7 bases line up with TRBD2. After removal of 0 bases from V and 6 bases from J, the junction contained 6 bases not matched to a gene. Germline-derived CDR1 and CDR2 are WSHSY and SAAADI. The CDR3 length is 15 residues.

V gene TRBV5-1 combines with J gene TRBJ1-1; D gene unclear. The CDR3 loop spans 13 amino acids. Trimming pared 0 bases from V and 5 bases from J, leaving 8 bases between. Germline values: CDR1 SGHRS, CDR2 YFSETQ. CDR3 in DNA: TGCGCCAGCAGCTTGGCTCAGAGGACTGAAGCTTTCTTT. Protein sequence: CASSLAQRTEAFF.

Comment on this clone: Other DNA sequences from this sample encode an identical CDR3 as well. The rearrangement links TRBV5-4 to TRBJ1-2, with 7 nucleotides matching TRBD1. Germline-derived CDR1 and CDR2 are SGHNT and YYREEE (reference sequence). V shed 4 bases and J 4 bases; nucleotides not matched to a gene: 4. The CDR3 totals 13 residues. CDR3 coding DNA: TGTGCCAGCAGCCCCCGGGACAGCTATGGCTACACCTTC. The encoded protein is CASSPRDSYGYTF.

The genes are TRBV4-1 and TRBJ2-7, with 7 bases fitting TRBD2. V dropped 4 bases and J dropped 4; count of bases not matched to a gene: 10. The CDR3 is made up of 15 amino acids. Germline V CDR1 and CDR2: MGHRA, YSYEKL. The DNA for the CDR3 is TGCGCCAGCAGCCGCCGTCCCGTGGGAGGGTACGAGCAGTACTTC. Its translation is CASSRRPVGGYEQYF.

This chain joins TRBV27 and TRBJ2-6; D assignment may be TRBD1 or TRBD2 (6 bases each). Germline V CDR1 and CDR2: MNHEY, SMNVEV (reference sequence). This CDR3 has 21 amino acids. V was pared by 4 bases and J by 3 bases, with 28 bases between. The CDR3 sequence is CASSWQGSAGRLLVGANVLTF. The CDR3 nucleotides are TGTGCCAGCAGTTGGCAGGGGTCGGCGGGACGGTTATTAGTTGGGGCCAACGTCCTGACTTTC. Drawing the rest from reference TRBV27 and TRBJ2-6, the complete variable domain is EAQVTQNPRYLITVTGKKLTVTCSQNMNHEYMSWYRQDPGLGLRQIYYSMNVEVTDKGDVPEGYKVSRKEKRNFPLILESPSPNQTSLYFCASSWQGSAGRLLVGANVLTFGAGSRLTVL.

The chain combines TRBV6-1 with TRBJ2-2; D possibly corresponds to TRBD1 (6 bases). The CDR3 has 13 amino acids. The germline gives CDR1 MNHNS, CDR2 SASEGT. Deletions cut 7 bases from V and 6 bases from J, with 12 bases between. The CDR3 here is CASTPRGSGELFF. CDR3 sequence (DNA): TGTGCCAGCACCCCTAGGGGGTCCGGGGAGCTGTTTTTT.

About this clone: The same CDR3 arises from other DNA sequences in this sample as well. V and J are TRBV29-1 and TRBJ2-7; D unclear. The germline V gene has CDR1 SQVTM and CDR2 ANQGSEA. The ends were cut back, 4 bases at V and 3 bases at J, with 7 bases in the middle. CDR3 length equals 11 residues. CDR3 sequence (DNA): TGCAGCGTTGTCGGGCTCTACGAGCAGTACTTC. Its protein is CSVVGLYEQYF.

The chain employs TRBV25-1 and TRBJ2-5, with a tentative D call TRBD2 (8 bases). The CDR3 spans 14 residues. V was shortened by 6 bases and J by 4 bases, with 15 bases between the two germline ends. Germline values: CDR1 MGHDK, CDR2 SYGVNS. CDR3 amino acids: CASRDRAGGETQYF. The CDR3 bases are TGTGCCAGCAGAGACAGGGCGGGGGGAGAGACCCAGTACTTC.